This passage covers 22 T cell receptor beta chains from one sample sequenced in a study of patients and donors after allogeneic stem cell transplantation. MiXCR was run by TCRdb on the RT-PCR reads, yielding one entry per CDR3 protein. The sample includes around 70,000 distinct CDR3 sequences, about 26% of them seen just once. Sequences were obtained from blood, either unsorted or a sorted T cell fraction (not recorded which). All receptors come from a human donor who was either an allogeneic HSCT recipient or a stem cell or donor lymphocyte infusion donor (not recorded which). It is not recorded whose cells these are; they may come from a transplant donor.

This clonotype was detected only a few times. V and J are TRBV18 and TRBJ1-4; tentative D call: TRBD1 (5 bases). The CDR3 contains 16 residues. Trimming removed 0 bases at V and 0 bases at J, with 8 bases between. CDR1 and CDR2 from the germline V gene are KGHSH and LQKENI. This CDR3 reads CASSPPAGTTNEKLFF. In nucleotides, the CDR3 is TGTGCCAGCTCACCACCGGCAGGGACAACTAATGAAAAACTGTTTTTT.

The gene calls are TRBV9 and TRBJ1-5, with D maybe TRBD1 (5 bases). The CDR3 spans 14 residues. The V gene lost 4 bases and the J gene lost 3 bases, with 11 bases spanning the gap. From germline, CDR1 is SGDLS and CDR2 YYNGEE. The CDR3 nucleotides are TGTGCCAGCAGCCGGGACGGGATCAATCAGCCCCAGCATTTT. Translated: CASSRDGINQPQHF.

This clonotype was observed a few times. This rearrangement joins TRBV10-3 to TRBJ1-1; no firm D call. The germline CDR1 and CDR2 sequences are ENHRY and SYGVKD. The V end lost 7 bases, the J end lost 0 bases, and 12 bases lay between the germline ends. This CDR3 has 14 residues. The CDR3 sequence is CAIKEGNMNTEAFF. The CDR3 DNA follows: TGTGCCATCAAGGAAGGGAACATGAACACTGAAGCTTTCTTT.

This clonotype appeared a few times. The chain employs TRBV4-3 and TRBJ1-1; 7 nucleotides match TRBD1. The CDR3 totals 12 residues. Germline CDR1 and CDR2: LGHNA and YSLEER. The V gene end was trimmed by 5 bases and the J gene end by 9 bases; junction bases not matched to a gene: 6. This chain's CDR3 is CASSSPGQKAFF. The CDR3 DNA sequence: TGCGCCAGCAGCAGTCCGGGACAGAAAGCTTTCTTT.

The CDR3 is CSAHTGVEQFF. CDR3 coding DNA: TGCAGTGCTCACACAGGGGTTGAGCAGTTCTTC. The chain employs TRBV20-1 and TRBJ2-1; 7 nucleotides align to TRBD1. CDR3 length: 11 amino acids. Germline CDR1 reads DFQATT; CDR2 reads SNEGSKA (reference sequence). Trimming at V came to 5 bases and at J to 9 bases, leaving 4 bases not matched to a gene.

This clonotype was seen a handful of times. V is TRBV25-1 and J is TRBJ1-1; weak D call: TRBD1 (6 bases). The CDR3 runs 16 residues. CDR1 and CDR2 (germline): MGHDK, SYGVNS. V was shortened by 1 base and J by 5 bases, with 17 bases between the two germline ends. CDR3 nucleotides: TGTGCCAGCAGTGAATGGGTTCAGATAGGGGGGACTGAAGCTTTCTTT. This sequence encodes CASSEWVQIGGTEAFF.

The rearrangement uses TRBV5-1 and TRBJ2-7; the match to TRBD2 covers 7 bases. CDR3 length: 14 residues. The junction had 6 bases not matched to a gene; V was cut back by 4 bases and J by 2 bases. CDR1 and CDR2 from the germline V gene are SGHRS and YFSETQ. The CDR3 DNA reads as TGCGCCAGCAGCGTTGGGACTATAGCCTACGAGCAGTACTTC. Its translation: CASSVGTIAYEQYF.

Remarks on this clonotype: At one end the junction does not follow the germline gene, possibly because of a read error. The genes are TRBV6-5 and TRBJ2-1; D is unclear. Germline CDR1 MNHEY, CDR2 SVGAGI. The CDR3 totals 16 residues. CDR3 bases: TGTGCCAGCAGTTACTCGAAGCTTTGGACCTACCATGAGCAGTTCTTC. It codes for CASSYSKLWTYHEQFF.

The V call is TRBV14, the J call TRBJ1-1; D remains ambiguous. V was cut by 4 bases and J by 7 bases, with 16 bases left in between. This CDR3 contains 14 residues. Looked up from germline, CDR1 is SGHDN and CDR2 is FVKESK. CDR3 nucleotides: TGTGCCAGCAGCCGAGGAGGGTCGATTCATGAAGCTTTCTTT. Its protein product is CASSRGGSIHEAFF.

There are a few counts of this clonotype. The chain uses TRBV5-1 and TRBJ2-7; D gene unclear. The germline gives CDR1 SGHRS, CDR2 YFSETQ. The V end was cut by 0 bases, the J end by 2 bases, with 6 bases between. The length of the CDR3 is 13 residues. CDR3 sequence: CASSLGSTYEQYF. The CDR3 coding sequence is TGCGCCAGCAGCTTGGGATCTACCTACGAGCAGTACTTC.

This clonotype turned up a few times. The chain is built from TRBV10-3 and TRBJ1-1; D remains ambiguous. Trimming stripped 3 bases from V and 7 bases from J, with 12 bases between. This CDR3 has 13 amino acids. Germline lookup yields CDR1 ENHRY and CDR2 SYGVKD. CDR3 DNA sequence: TGTGCCATCAGTGACGCTTCCCTTGGTGAAGCTTTCTTT. This codes for CAISDASLGEAFF.

The J gene is TRBJ2-2, the V gene TRBV12-3 or TRBV12-4; 7 bases align to TRBD1. The CDR3 is 14 amino acids. Losses at the gene ends were 6 bases for V and 7 bases for J; bases not matched to a gene: 8. The CDR3 protein is CASRLDRAVGELFF. The CDR3 DNA follows: TGTGCCAGCAGGCTAGACAGGGCGGTCGGGGAGCTGTTTTTT.

This clonotype was seen more than once but under ten times. The V and J genes are TRBV28 and TRBJ1-4, with no clear D. The CDR3 extends over 15 amino acids. CDR1 is MDHEN and CDR2 is SYDVKM in the germline V gene. Trimming took 4 bases from V and 0 from J, leaving 9 bases between them. The CDR3 DNA sequence: TGTGCCAGCAGTTCCAGTATTGCAACTAATGAAAAACTGTTTTTT. Translated: CASSSSIATNEKLFF.

This clonotype has only a few counts. This chain links TRBV4-1 with TRBJ1-2, with a tentative D call TRBD1 (6 bases). This CDR3 is 13 amino acids long. The V and J ends lost 1 base and 8 bases respectively, with 11 bases between them. In germline, CDR1 is MGHRA, CDR2 YSYEKL. The CDR3, as DNA: TGCGCCAGCAGCCAAGTGTCAGGGGACGGCTACACCTTC. Its translation is CASSQVSGDGYTF.

This chain joins TRBV20-1 and TRBJ2-1; perhaps D is TRBD1 or TRBD2 (5 bases each). Trimming removed 6 bases at V and 5 bases at J, with 14 bases between. Germline CDR1 reads DFQATT; CDR2 reads SNEGSKA (reference sequence). This CDR3 spans 13 amino acids. The CDR3 coding sequence is TGCAGTGCCCCAATACCGGGACACAATGAGCAGTTCTTC. Amino acid sequence: CSAPIPGHNEQFF.

The V call is TRBV11-2, the J call TRBJ2-1, with D perhaps assigned TRBD1 or TRBD2 (6 bases each). With 2 bases removed from V and 3 bases from J, the gap between germline ends came to 8 bases. Looked up from germline, CDR1 is SGHAT and CDR2 is FQNNGV. The CDR3 has 14 amino acids. The CDR3 protein is CASSLRGLYNEQFF. The CDR3 DNA sequence: TGTGCCAGCAGCTTACGGGGGCTCTACAATGAGCAGTTCTTC.

This clonotype was observed many times. The V and J genes are TRBV5-1 and TRBJ1-1; no reliable D call. Germline CDR1 is SGHRS and CDR2 is YFSETQ. Trimming took 0 bases from V and 6 from J, leaving 9 bases between them. The CDR3 has 13 residues. The CDR3 is CASSLEARPEAFF. CDR3 coding DNA: TGCGCCAGCAGCTTGGAGGCGCGGCCTGAAGCTTTCTTT.

This clonotype was recorded a few times. The V call is TRBV5-5, the J call TRBJ1-2; D is unclear. The CDR3 runs 15 residues. CDR1 and CDR2 from the germline V gene are SGHKS and YYEKEE (reference sequence). Trimming removed 1 base from V and 2 bases from J, with 12 bases in between. The CDR3 loop is CASSLIESVNYGYTF. Written as DNA, the CDR3 is TGTGCCAGCAGCTTGATAGAGAGTGTCAACTATGGCTACACCTTC.

A few counts support this clonotype. In DNA, the CDR3 is TGCAGTGCTTGGAGGCTATGGGTGAACACTGAAGCTTTCTTT. Translation gives CSAWRLWVNTEAFF. The chain couples TRBV20-1 to TRBJ1-1; D not certain. Trimming pared 5 bases from V and 0 bases from J, leaving 13 bases between. The CDR3 is 14 amino acids. The germline CDR1 and CDR2 sequences are DFQATT and SNEGSKA (reference sequence).

There are many counts of this clonotype. The rearrangement uses TRBV7-6 and TRBJ1-1; D remains ambiguous. The germline CDR1 and CDR2 sequences are SGHVS and FNYEAQ. Trimming stripped 0 bases from V and 5 bases from J, with 16 bases between. The length of the CDR3 is 16 residues. The CDR3 region is CASSLALTRRATEAFF. The CDR3 nucleotides are TGTGCCAGCAGCTTAGCTTTAACGAGGAGAGCAACTGAAGCTTTCTTT.

CDR3: CASSYSKDYLGYGYTF. The CDR3 DNA follows: TGTGCCAGCAGTTACTCGAAGGACTATCTGGGATATGGCTACACCTTC. V and J are TRBV6-5 and TRBJ1-2; D is undetermined. Per germline, CDR1 MNHEY and CDR2 SVGAGI. Trimming stripped 0 bases from V and 5 bases from J, with 16 bases between. This CDR3 is 16 amino acids long.

V usage is TRBV20-1 and J usage is TRBJ2-5; D unresolved. The V end was cut by 0 bases, the J end by 5 bases, with 13 bases between. The CDR3 is 14 residues long. Germline CDR1 and CDR2: DFQATT and SNEGSKA (reference sequence). The CDR3 reads CSARDGADWETQYF. The CDR3, as DNA: TGCAGTGCTAGAGATGGAGCAGACTGGGAGACCCAGTACTTC.